These 27 T cell receptor beta chains were all obtained from the same sample, sequenced in a study of cytomegalovirus exposure and HLA in healthy donors. Profiled with immunoSEQ multiplex PCR; TCRdb holds only in-frame clones, not every one. The sample shows 250,000 to 300,000 clones, about 90% of them seen only once. Sequencing was carried out using PBMCs. The receptors originated from a young woman in good health and CMV-seronegative.

The chain carries TRBV4-1 and TRBJ1-6; no clear D gene. The V and J ends lost 4 bases and 6 bases respectively, with 16 bases between them. The germline V gene has CDR1 MGHRA and CDR2 YSYEKL. The CDR3 is 16 residues long. The CDR3, as DNA: TGCGCCAGCAGCCCCGGTCTAGAACTGGGTAATTCACCCCTCCACTTT. Translation gives CASSPGLELGNSPLHF.

J is TRBJ1-1 and V is TRBV6-5, with D possibly being TRBD1 (6 bases). Germline lookup yields CDR1 MNHEY and CDR2 SVGAGI. The CDR3 length is 15 residues. With 2 bases removed from V and 1 base from J, the gap between germline ends came to 11 bases. The CDR3 DNA follows: TGTGCCAGCAGTTACGACGGACAGAGGAACACTGAAGCTTTCTTT. Its protein product is CASSYDGQRNTEAFF.

This clone was seen only a few times. The CDR3 DNA reads as TGTGCCAGCAGTACCCAGGGGGCTTATGGCTACACCTTC. It encodes CASSTQGAYGYTF. The rearrangement uses TRBV2 and TRBJ1-2; 8 positions match TRBD1. The V and J ends lost 5 bases and 5 bases, in that order; junction bases with no gene match: 4. Germline V gives CDR1 SNHLY, CDR2 FYNNEI. The CDR3 has 13 residues.

The V and J genes are TRBV7-8 and TRBJ2-7; TRBD1 aligns across 8 bases. Germline trimming cut 5 bases from V and 2 bases from J; bases unmatched to any gene: 5. Germline V gives CDR1 SGHVS, CDR2 FQNEAQ. The CDR3 length is 14 residues. CDR3 DNA: TGTGCCAGCAGCGTCGGACAGGGAGCCTACGAGCAGTACTTC. Translating it yields CASSVGQGAYEQYF.

This clone was detected only a few times. The J gene is TRBJ2-7, the V gene TRBV4-2, with TRBD2 identical over 16 bases. After removal of 2 bases from V and 0 bases from J, the junction contained 7 bases not matched to a gene. The CDR3 contains 19 residues. Germline assignment: CDR1 LGHNA and CDR2 YNFKEQ. The CDR3: CASSQPGLAGGTSSYEQYV. In nucleotides, the CDR3 is TGTGCCAGCAGCCAACCGGGACTAGCGGGGGGGACGAGCTCCTACGAGCAGTACGTC.

DNA of the CDR3: TGTGCCAGTGGACAGGGGAATGAAAAACTGTTTTTT. It yields the protein CASGQGNEKLFF. This sequence joins TRBV2 and TRBJ1-4; 9 positions agree with TRBD1. The CDR3 is made up of 12 amino acids. CDR1 is SNHLY, CDR2 FYNNEI, per germline. V dropped 9 bases and J dropped 5; count of bases not matched to a gene: 1.

The gene calls are TRBV10-3 and TRBJ2-7; a possible D gene is TRBD1 (6 bases). Trimming shortened V by 7 bases and J by 2 bases, and 15 bases separated the two germline ends. This CDR3 region has 14 residues. Germline loops: CDR1 ENHRY, CDR2 SYGVKD. The CDR3 nucleotides are TGTGCCATCACCAATAACCAGGGGACCTACGAGCAGTACTTC. Encoded protein: CAITNNQGTYEQYF.

The rearrangement uses TRBV7-3 and TRBJ2-5; D perhaps matches TRBD2 (6 bases). Trimming removed 4 bases from V and 2 bases from J, with 8 bases in between. CDR3 length equals 13 residues. Per germline, CDR1 SGHTA and CDR2 FQGTGA. DNA for the CDR3: TGTGCCAGCAGCTCAGCGGGTCAAGAGACCCAGTACTTC. This translates into CASSSAGQETQYF.

The CDR3 protein is CARTTTCSLDEKLFF. The CDR3 DNA follows: TGTGCCAGGACTACGACCTGCTCCCTTGACGAAAAACTGTTTTTT. The genes are TRBV14 and TRBJ1-4, with unresolved D. The CDR3 contains 15 residues. CDR1 is SGHDN, CDR2 FVKESK, per germline. The V gene lost 9 bases and the J gene lost 8 bases, with 22 bases spanning the gap.

The CDR3 loop is CASSPPDRVDYNEQFF. The CDR3 region has the DNA TGTGCCAGCAGCCCCCCGGACAGGGTGGATTACAATGAGCAGTTCTTC. The rearrangement uses TRBV7-9 and TRBJ2-1, with TRBD1 matching 8 bases. Germline lookup yields CDR1 SEHNR and CDR2 FQNEAQ (reference sequence). V lost 5 bases and J lost 4; bases outside the gene matches: 10. The CDR3 totals 16 residues.

The chain combines TRBV5-4 with TRBJ2-7; 9 nucleotides agree with TRBD1. Per the germline V gene, CDR1 is SGHNT and CDR2 is YYREEE (reference sequence). The V segment lost 4 bases and the J segment 5 bases; nucleotides outside the gene matches: 7. CDR3 length equals 14 residues. The CDR3 DNA follows: TGTGCCAGCAGCCTAGGACAGGGGTCCAACGAGCAGTACTTC. This gives the protein CASSLGQGSNEQYF.

The chain is built from TRBV4-1 and TRBJ2-3, with TRBD2 as a possible D gene (6 bases). Trimming pared 1 base from V and 7 bases from J, leaving 21 bases between. The CDR3 is made up of 17 amino acids. Germline V lookup: CDR1 MGHRA, CDR2 YSYEKL. CDR3 sequence reads: CASSQGGRRAKENTQYF. The CDR3 DNA follows: TGCGCCAGCAGCCAAGGTGGACGGAGGGCTAAAGAAAATACGCAGTATTTT.

This clone was detected a few times. The chain carries TRBV27 and TRBJ1-2, with D possibly TRBD1 on 6 matching bases. The CDR3 totals 14 residues. Germline CDR1 MNHEY, CDR2 SMNVEV (reference sequence). Trimming removed 4 bases at V and 2 bases at J, with 11 bases between. CDR3 sequence reads: CASSSLQGNYGYTF. The CDR3 region has the DNA TGTGCCAGCAGTTCACTCCAGGGGAACTATGGCTACACCTTC.

This clone was found a few times. V usage is TRBV10-1 and J usage is TRBJ2-7; 7 nucleotides match TRBD1. The CDR3 runs 13 residues. Germline V CDR1 and CDR2: WNHNN, SYGVQD (reference sequence). The J segment lost 1 base and the V segment lost 8 bases, leaving 5 bases of the junction unmatched. CDR3 coding DNA: TGCGCCAGCCAAAGACAGGGTTCCTACGAGCAGTACTTC. Amino acid sequence: CASQRQGSYEQYF.

This chain's CDR3 is CASSPTGVGYGYTF. The CDR3 DNA reads TGTGCCAGCAGTCCTACAGGGGTAGGGTATGGCTACACCTTC. The chain employs TRBV28 and TRBJ1-2; TRBD1 agrees at 7 bases. This CDR3 has 14 amino acids. The V gene end was trimmed by 5 bases and the J gene end by 5 bases; junction bases not matched to a gene: 8. Germline V gene lookup returns CDR1 MDHEN and CDR2 SYDVKM.

This chain joins TRBV5-8 and TRBJ1-1; D remains unclear. The V end was cut by 7 bases, the J end by 5 bases, with 9 bases between. Germline loops: CDR1 SGHTS, CDR2 YDEGEE. The CDR3 spans 11 residues. This CDR3 reads CASLKRTEAFF. The CDR3 nucleotides are TGTGCCAGCCTCAAGAGGACTGAAGCTTTCTTT. Full variable domain (remainder filled in from reference TRBV5-8 and TRBJ1-1): EAGVTQSPTHLIKTRGQQATLRCSPISGHTSVYWYQQALGLGLQFLLWYDEGEERNRGNFPPRFSGRQFPNYSSELNVNALELEDSALYLCASLKRTEAFFGQGTRLTVV.

This clone was observed a single time. Relative to the germline gene, one junction end is altered; a read error may explain this. The V and J genes are TRBV7-3 and TRBJ2-3, with TRBD2 matching over 10 bases. The CDR3 sequence is 18 residues long. Per the germline V gene, CDR1 is SGHTA and CDR2 is FQGTGA. The CDR3 reads CASSLRPLAGVSTDTQYF. In DNA form, the CDR3 reads TGTGCCAGCAGTTTAAGGCCCCTAGCGGGGGTAAGCACAGATACGCAGTATTTT.

The chain is built from TRBV9 and TRBJ1-6; unclear D gene. CDR1 SGDLS and CDR2 YYNGEE come from the germline V gene. This CDR3 is 12 amino acids long. Between the trimmed V and J ends, which lost 7 bases and 8 bases, there was a span of 10 bases. In nucleotides, the CDR3 is TGTGCCAGCGCCCCCCAGGATTCACCCCTCCACTTT. It yields the protein CASAPQDSPLHF.

The chain recombines TRBV10-3 with TRBJ2-4, with a weak D call TRBD1 (5 bases). Germline loops: CDR1 ENHRY, CDR2 SYGVKD. Between the trimmed V and J ends, which lost 1 base and 3 bases, there was a span of 19 bases. This CDR3 comprises 18 residues. CDR3 region: CAISELADTLSIKNIQYF. The CDR3 DNA follows: TGTGCCATCAGTGAGTTGGCGGACACTCTATCTATCAAAAACATTCAGTACTTC.

The chain uses TRBV11-2 and TRBJ1-4, with TRBD1 matching over 10 bases. J lost 1 base, V lost 5 bases, and 10 bases had no gene match. There are 18 residues in the CDR3. From germline, CDR1 is SGHAT and CDR2 FQNNGV. The CDR3 reads CASSRGTGVFGTNEKLFF. The CDR3 nucleotides read TGTGCCAGCAGCCGCGGGACAGGGGTGTTTGGAACTAATGAAAAACTGTTTTTT.

The chain carries TRBV7-9 and TRBJ2-1; 8 nucleotides align to TRBD2. CDR3 size: 16 residues. Germline CDR1 is SEHNR and CDR2 is FQNEAQ (reference sequence). V was pared by 0 bases and J by 7 bases, with 8 bases of the junction left unmatched. The CDR3 loop is CASSLARTGGRNEQFF. CDR3 DNA: TGTGCCAGCAGCTTAGCGCGTACGGGGGGGAGAAATGAGCAGTTCTTC.

V is TRBV9 and J is TRBJ1-4; 10 nucleotides match TRBD1. CDR1 is SGDLS, CDR2 YYNGEE, per germline. Trimming at V came to 3 bases and at J to 4 bases, leaving 6 bases not matched to a gene. The CDR3 totals 16 residues. CDR3 nucleotides: TGTGCCAGCAGCGCGGGACAGGGGAATATTAATGAAAAACTGTTTTTT. As protein: CASSAGQGNINEKLFF.

This sequence joins TRBV4-2 and TRBJ1-2; the match to TRBD1 covers 9 bases. J was trimmed by 1 base and V by 0 bases; bases with no gene match: 12. The CDR3 extends over 19 amino acids. Germline lookup yields CDR1 LGHNA and CDR2 YNFKEQ. The CDR3 spells CASSQDPGITGGRNYGYTF. The CDR3 DNA sequence: TGTGCCAGCAGCCAAGATCCGGGGATAACAGGGGGCCGTAACTATGGCTACACCTTC.

The chain employs TRBV18 and TRBJ2-3; 7 nucleotides agree with TRBD1. Germline V gives CDR1 KGHSH, CDR2 LQKENI. The ends lost 2 bases at V and 0 bases at J; junction bases unmatched: 8. The CDR3 spans 17 residues. In DNA, the CDR3 is TGTGCCAGCTCACCAAGGGTTAAGGACAGGAGCACAGATACGCAGTATTTT. It yields the protein CASSPRVKDRSTDTQYF.

In this sample, this clone turned up a few times. This rearrangement joins TRBV7-2 to TRBJ1-1, with D unresolved. The CDR3 sequence is 13 residues long. Germline values: CDR1 SGHTA, CDR2 FQGNSA. V was shortened by 5 bases and J by 4 bases, with 11 bases between the two germline ends. CDR3 sequence (DNA): TGTGCCAGCAGCCGCGAGGCCGGCACTGAAGCTTTCTTT. Protein product: CASSREAGTEAFF.

This chain uses TRBV7-8 with TRBJ1-1, with TRBD1 matching over 8 bases. This CDR3 is 14 amino acids long. From germline, CDR1 is SGHVS and CDR2 FQNEAQ. The junction had 6 bases not matched to a gene; V was cut back by 4 bases and J by 5 bases. For the CDR3, the DNA is TGTGCCAGCAGCTCCAGGGGGCGAAGTACTGAAGCTTTCTTT. This translates into CASSSRGRSTEAFF.

This chain links TRBV16 with TRBJ1-2; 11 positions agree with TRBD1. Germline CDR1 and CDR2: KGHSY and FQNENV. CDR3 length equals 17 residues. Trimming took 2 bases from V and 6 from J; bases not matched to a gene: 11. In DNA, the CDR3 is TGTGCCAGCAGCCAACACCCCCGGGACAGGGGGATCAATGGCTACACCTTC. This gives the protein CASSQHPRDRGINGYTF.